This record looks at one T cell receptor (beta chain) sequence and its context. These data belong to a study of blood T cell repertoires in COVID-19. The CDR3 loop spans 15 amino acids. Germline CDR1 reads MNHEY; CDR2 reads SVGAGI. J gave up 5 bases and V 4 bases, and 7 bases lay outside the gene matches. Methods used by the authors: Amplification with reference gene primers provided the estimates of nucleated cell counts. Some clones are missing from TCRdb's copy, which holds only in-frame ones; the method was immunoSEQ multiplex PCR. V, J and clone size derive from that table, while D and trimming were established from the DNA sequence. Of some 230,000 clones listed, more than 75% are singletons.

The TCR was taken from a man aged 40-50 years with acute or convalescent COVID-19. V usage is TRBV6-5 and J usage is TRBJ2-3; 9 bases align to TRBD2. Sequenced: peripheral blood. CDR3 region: CASSLAGVGKDTQYF. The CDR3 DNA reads TGTGCCAGCAGTTTAGCGGGGGTAGGGAAAGATACGCAGTATTTT.